These 31 T cell receptor beta chains share one sample of origin, sequenced in a study of T cell responses to AZD1222 COVID-19 vaccine. Generated by immunoSEQ multiplex PCR, the TCRdb table keeps only in-frame clones and is missing some. Of 180,000 or so clones listed, roughly nine tenths were seen once; the top ten hold 1.3%. Material: peripheral blood, obtained 28 days after the second AZD1222 dose. The receptors stem from an adult who received the AZD1222 COVID-19 vaccine.

This clone has more than one count but fewer than ten. The chain carries TRBV10-3 and TRBJ2-3; 8 bases align to TRBD2. Germline lookup yields CDR1 ENHRY and CDR2 SYGVKD. The CDR3 covers 15 residues. V was pared by 2 bases and J by 4 bases, with 5 bases of the junction left unmatched. The CDR3 region has the DNA TGTGCCATCAGTGAGAGTCGGGGGGGCGCAGATACGCAGTATTTT. It translates to CAISESRGGADTQYF.

This clone has just one count. In nucleotides, the CDR3 is TGTGCCTGGACTGGGGACAGGGGGAAAGCTTTCTTT. It translates to CAWTGDRGKAFF. The chain uses TRBV30 and TRBJ1-1, with 11 bases fitting TRBD1. Germline V gene lookup returns CDR1 GTSNPN and CDR2 SVGIG (reference sequence). The length of the CDR3 is 12 residues. V trimming: 4 bases; J trimming: 9 bases; junction bases outside the gene matches: 4.

V is TRBV7-9 and J is TRBJ1-5; no firm D call. The CDR3 spans 15 residues. CDR1 and CDR2 from the germline V gene are SEHNR and FQNEAQ (reference sequence). The ends were cut back, 1 base at V and 3 bases at J, with 10 bases in the middle. This CDR3 reads CASSLEGEPNQPQHF. CDR3 coding DNA: TGTGCCAGCAGCTTAGAGGGAGAGCCCAATCAGCCCCAGCATTTT. The variable domain in full, completed from reference TRBV7-9 and TRBJ1-5, reads DTGVSQNPRHKITKRGQNVTFRCDPISEHNRLYWYRQTLGQGPEFLTYFQNEAQLEKSRLLSDRFSAERPKGSFSTLEIQRTEQGDSAMYLCASSLEGEPNQPQHFGDGTRLSIL.

This CDR3 is CASSQRSGNTIYF. In nucleotides, the CDR3 is TGTGCCAGCAGCCAGCGCTCTGGAAACACCATATATTTT. The V and J genes are TRBV12-3 or TRBV12-4 and TRBJ1-3; D unresolved. The CDR3 has 13 amino acids. The V end lost 6 bases, the J end lost 0 bases, and 6 bases lay between the germline ends.

The chain has TRBV14 and TRBJ1-4; D is unclear. The V and J ends lost 2 bases and 4 bases respectively, with 11 bases between them. Looked up from germline, CDR1 is SGHDN and CDR2 is FVKESK. The length of the CDR3 is 15 residues. CDR3 loop: CASSQRQARNEKLFF. As DNA, the CDR3 is TGTGCCAGCAGCCAAAGGCAGGCTCGTAATGAAAAACTGTTTTTT.

About this clone: Other DNA sequences within the sample encode an identical CDR3. The V gene is TRBV28, the J gene TRBJ1-4; D ambiguous. The CDR3 consists of 14 residues. V was clipped by 2 bases and J by 1 base, with 5 bases between them. From germline, CDR1 is MDHEN and CDR2 SYDVKM. As DNA, the CDR3 is TGTGCCAGCAGTTTAACGGGAACTAATGAAAAACTGTTTTTT. Translated, it gives CASSLTGTNEKLFF.

The chain is built from TRBV30 and TRBJ1-2; D not resolved. The CDR3 has 12 residues. CDR1 and CDR2 from the germline V gene are GTSNPN and SVGIG (reference sequence). The V end was cut by 1 base, the J end by 4 bases, with 7 bases between. The CDR3 protein is CAWSGRAYGYTF. CDR3 DNA sequence: TGTGCCTGGAGTGGGAGGGCCTATGGCTACACCTTC. Drawing the rest from reference TRBV30 and TRBJ1-2, the complete variable domain is SQTIHQWPATLVQPVGSPLSLECTVEGTSNPNLYWYRQAAGRGLQLLFYSVGIGQISSEVPQNLSASRPQDRQFILSSKKLLLSDSGFYLCAWSGRAYGYTFGSGTRLTVV.

The V and J genes are TRBV5-6 and TRBJ1-1, with D possibly matching TRBD1 (6 bases). This CDR3 region has 17 residues. Trimming took off 5 bases at V and 1 base at J, with 21 bases between the two ends. Germline V gene data show CDR1 as SGHDT and CDR2 as YYEEEE. This CDR3 is CASRYLDSPRGNTEAFF. For the CDR3, the DNA is TGTGCCAGCAGGTATCTGGACAGCCCTAGGGGGAACACTGAAGCTTTCTTT.

The chain employs TRBV12-3 or TRBV12-4 and TRBJ1-1; 8 bases align to TRBD1. The CDR3 sequence is 12 residues long. The V segment lost 6 bases and the J segment 6 bases; nucleotides outside the gene matches: 3. CDR3 nucleotide sequence: TGTGCCAGCAGCCTACAGGGGGCTGAAGCTTTCTTT. It encodes CASSLQGAEAFF.

The chain recombines TRBV27 with TRBJ2-1, with 11 nucleotides matching TRBD1. The germline V gene has CDR1 MNHEY and CDR2 SMNVEV (reference sequence). The length of the CDR3 is 18 residues. The V gene end was trimmed by 6 bases and the J gene end by 8 bases; junction bases not matched to a gene: 18. CDR3 amino acids: CASSWGVPRDRGVDEQFF. CDR3 DNA sequence: TGTGCCAGCAGCTGGGGAGTCCCGCGGGACAGGGGGGTTGATGAGCAGTTCTTC.

The CDR3: CASNPTGQRGVRLNTEAFF. The CDR3 coding sequence is TGTGCCAGTAACCCCACGGGACAAAGGGGGGTAAGATTGAACACTGAAGCTTTCTTT. The J gene is TRBJ1-1, the V gene TRBV19; maybe TRBD1 (6 bases). The V gene lost 7 bases and the J gene lost 0 bases, with 27 bases spanning the gap. The germline V gene encodes CDR1 LNHDA and CDR2 SQIVND (reference sequence). CDR3 length equals 19 residues.

This clone was seen a handful of times. The chain couples TRBV15 to TRBJ2-2, with 8 bases identical to TRBD1. V shed 3 bases, J shed 2 bases, and the junction held 2 bases outside the gene matches. Germline V gene sequence: CDR1 LNHNV, CDR2 YYDKDF (reference sequence). CDR3 length: 15 residues. CDR3 sequence: CATSRGQANTGELFF. The DNA of the CDR3 is TGTGCCACCAGCAGGGGACAGGCTAACACCGGGGAGCTGTTTTTT.

The chain links TRBV9 to TRBJ1-2, with a possible D match to TRBD1 (6 bases). Trimming shortened V by 3 bases and J by 3 bases, and 9 bases separated the two germline ends. The CDR3 runs to 13 residues. The V gene's germline CDR1 is SGDLS and CDR2 YYNGEE. The DNA for the CDR3 is TGTGCCAGCAGCGAGGAGGGGGACTATGGCTACACCTTC. Its translation is CASSEEGDYGYTF.

This chain joins TRBV25-1 and TRBJ1-2; D is unresolved. The germline V gene has CDR1 MGHDK and CDR2 SYGVNS. The length of the CDR3 is 15 residues. Trimming removed 3 bases from V and 0 bases from J, with 11 bases in between. The CDR3 nucleotides read TGTGCCAGCAGTGATGAGTGGGAGACTAACTATGGCTACACCTTC. It codes for CASSDEWETNYGYTF.

This clone was picked up a small number of times. The chain joins TRBV27 to TRBJ1-2, with 7 bases that match TRBD1. The length of the CDR3 is 14 residues. J lost 6 bases, V lost 5 bases, and 9 bases had no gene match. CDR1 is MNHEY, CDR2 SMNVEV, per germline (reference sequence). The CDR3 sequence is CASSTGVGGDGYTF. CDR3 in DNA: TGTGCCAGCAGTACAGGGGTGGGAGGGGATGGCTACACCTTC.

This clone has just one count. This chain joins TRBV30 and TRBJ2-5, with 8 bases fitting TRBD1. J gave up 5 bases and V 4 bases, and 12 bases lay outside the gene matches. Germline V gene lookup returns CDR1 GTSNPN and CDR2 SVGIG (reference sequence). This CDR3 contains 15 residues. CDR3 bases: TGTGCCTGGACGTCGGGCCCAGGGGGCTGGGAGACCCAGTACTTC. Translated: CAWTSGPGGWETQYF.

The rearrangement uses TRBV28 and TRBJ2-7; D not resolved. The CDR3 covers 13 residues. Germline loops: CDR1 MDHEN, CDR2 SYDVKM. V was clipped by 2 bases and J by 3 bases, with 8 bases between them. CDR3 bases: TGTGCCAGCAGTTTAAGTCAGGTCTACGAGCAGTACTTC. It codes for CASSLSQVYEQYF.

V gene TRBV7-2 combines with J gene TRBJ1-4, with 10 bases fitting TRBD1. This CDR3 has 14 residues. Per the germline V gene, CDR1 is SGHTA and CDR2 is FQGNSA. Unmatched junction bases numbered 1, after V lost 4 bases and J lost 5 bases. The CDR3 coding sequence is TGTGCCAGCAGCTCGACAGGGGGCAATGAAAAACTGTTTTTT. It codes for CASSSTGGNEKLFF.

This chain joins TRBV4-1 and TRBJ1-1; D is uncertain. V lost 4 bases and J lost 4, with 19 bases in between. The germline CDR1 and CDR2 sequences are MGHRA and YSYEKL. This CDR3 is built from 16 residues. The CDR3 sequence is CASSPIVGRDITEAFF. DNA for the CDR3: TGCGCCAGCAGCCCGATCGTCGGACGAGATATCACTGAAGCTTTCTTT.

The V and J genes are TRBV27 and TRBJ1-1; a weak D match, TRBD1 (5 bases). This CDR3 comprises 13 residues. Germline V gene sequence: CDR1 MNHEY, CDR2 SMNVEV (reference sequence). V was clipped by 5 bases and J by 5 bases, with 12 bases between them. CDR3 sequence (DNA): TGTGCCAGCAGTACCGGGGGGATTACTGAAGCTTTCTTT. Amino acids: CASSTGGITEAFF.

V usage is TRBV4-1 and J usage is TRBJ1-1; the D gene is possibly TRBD1 (5 bases). The CDR3 is 12 residues long. CDR1 MGHRA and CDR2 YSYEKL come from the germline V gene. Trimming left V 8 bases short and J 5 bases short, with 12 bases between. The CDR3 sequence: CASSIGGTEAFF. CDR3 DNA: TGCGCCAGCTCCATCGGGGGGACTGAAGCTTTCTTT.

V is TRBV4-1 and J is TRBJ1-2, with TRBD1 as a possible D gene (6 bases). The ends were cut back, 2 bases at V and 5 bases at J, with 12 bases in the middle. Germline values: CDR1 MGHRA, CDR2 YSYEKL. This CDR3 has 14 residues. The CDR3 DNA reads as TGCGCCAGCAGCCAATCCACACAGGGTTATGGCTACACCTTC. Translation gives CASSQSTQGYGYTF.

J is TRBJ1-3 and V is TRBV15, with D maybe TRBD1 (5 bases). This CDR3 is built from 18 residues. CDR1 is LNHNV and CDR2 is YYDKDF in the germline V gene (reference sequence). Trimming removed 3 bases from V and 0 bases from J, with 18 bases in between. The CDR3, as DNA: TGTGCCACCAGCAGCCGGGGGGAGCCGCTGAGCTCTGGAAACACCATATATTTT. Translating it yields CATSSRGEPLSSGNTIYF.

This chain uses TRBV12-3 or TRBV12-4 with TRBJ1-2, with TRBD1 as a possible D gene (5 bases). The CDR3 runs 13 residues. Trimming pared 4 bases from V and 3 bases from J, leaving 9 bases between. The DNA for the CDR3 is TGTGCCAGCAGTTGGGGCAGGGACTATGGCTACACCTTC. Protein sequence: CASSWGRDYGYTF.

The chain has TRBV7-2 and TRBJ2-5; D gene uncertain. Germline CDR1 and CDR2: SGHTA and FQGNSA. V lost 5 bases and J lost 2, with 12 bases in between. The CDR3 runs to 14 residues. The CDR3 bases are TGTGCCAGCAGCCCAGCCCGGGTACAAGAGACCCAGTACTTC. Translating gives CASSPARVQETQYF.

The V call is TRBV18, the J call TRBJ2-5; D uncertain. CDR1 and CDR2 from the germline V gene are KGHSH and LQKENI. Trimming shortened V by 3 bases and J by 2 bases, and 4 bases separated the two germline ends. The CDR3 runs to 12 residues. The CDR3 region has the DNA TGTGCCAGCTCACCGCGACAAGAGACCCAGTACTTC. Translation: CASSPRQETQYF.

V gene TRBV28 combines with J gene TRBJ1-1; D is perhaps TRBD1 (5 bases). Germline V gene data show CDR1 as MDHEN and CDR2 as SYDVKM. The CDR3 is 15 residues long. V lost 5 bases to trimming and J lost 7 bases, with 20 bases between them. The CDR3 protein is CASSVPGSGTSEAFF. CDR3 DNA: TGTGCCAGCAGTGTCCCAGGGTCCGGAACAAGTGAAGCTTTCTTT.

The chain links TRBV7-5 to TRBJ2-3; TRBD1, the table's D call, was not compared with the DNA. TRBV7-5 is a recognized pseudogene. The CDR3 contains 15 residues. The CDR3: CARSSGQRNTDTQYF. CDR3 sequence (DNA): TGTGCCAGAAGTTCTGGACAGCGGAACACAGATACGCAGTATTTT.

The CDR3 spells CASSDNYPEGEQYF. The CDR3 DNA reads as TGTGCCAGCAGTGATAACTACCCTGAAGGTGAGCAGTACTTC. V and J are TRBV6-1 and TRBJ2-7; D gene ambiguous. With 3 bases removed from V and 7 bases from J, the gap between germline ends came to 16 bases. The germline V gene encodes CDR1 MNHNS and CDR2 SASEGT. The CDR3 runs to 14 residues.

The V and J genes are TRBV7-2 and TRBJ1-5; TRBD1 is a possible D gene (5 bases). CDR3 length equals 18 residues. The germline V gene encodes CDR1 SGHTA and CDR2 FQGNSA. V dropped 2 bases and J dropped 5 bases, with 22 bases sitting between them. The CDR3 is CASSLSVKGRSQHQPQHF. Written as DNA, the CDR3 is TGTGCCAGCAGCTTATCTGTTAAGGGACGGTCGCAGCATCAGCCCCAGCATTTT.

The CDR3 region has the DNA TGTGCCAGCAGCCCCGGAGGAGATACGCAGTATTTT. It is translated as CASSPGGDTQYF. The chain is built from TRBV6-5 and TRBJ2-3, with D possibly being TRBD2 (5 bases). Trimming pared 6 bases from V and 5 bases from J, leaving 9 bases between. This CDR3 is 12 amino acids long. Per germline, CDR1 MNHEY and CDR2 SVGAGI.